This T cell receptor (beta chain) was identified in a study of graft-versus-host responses after intestinal transplantation. Of note for this clone: Its cognate antigen is unknown.

The CDR3 loop spans 15 amino acids. Germline values: CDR1 SGHRS, CDR2 YFSETQ. V dropped 3 bases and J dropped 0 bases, with 10 bases sitting between them. TCRdb's table, derived via immunoSEQ multiplex PCR, lists solely in-frame clones and lacks some. The table records tens of thousands of clones, around 90% of them present only once. V usage is TRBV5-1 and J usage is TRBJ2-1, with a tentative D call TRBD2 (6 bases). The TCR comes from a human donor who received an intestinal transplant. The input for sequencing was unstimulated CD4+ T cells sorted from spleen or lymph node cells, taken before intestinal transplant. The CDR3 here is CASSYGTFSYNEQFF. CDR3 DNA: TGCGCCAGCAGCTACGGGACTTTCTCCTACAATGAGCAGTTCTTC.